The entry below gives a single T cell receptor (beta chain) sequence along with its context. These data come from a study of blood T cell repertoires in COVID-19. At the level of the study: In each case, the material was cDNA or gDNA derived from T cells, B-cell-depleted T cells, or PBMCs.

Authors' methods: Estimates of nucleated cell counts were drawn from the amplification of reference gene primers. Clones were sequenced by immunoSEQ multiplex PCR, and TCRdb holds only the in-frame ones, with some missing. From that table come the V and J calls and clone size; the DNA was used to work out D and trimming. The repertoire holds under 80,000 clones, with roughly 90% as singletons. This CDR3 is 13 amino acids long. Trimming removed 6 bases at V and 1 base at J, with 9 bases between. The germline CDR1 and CDR2 sequences are SGHNT and YENEEA. The rearrangement links TRBV11-3 to TRBJ1-1, with a weak D call TRBD1 (5 bases). The receptor was derived from a human donor in a cohort sampled during active COVID-19. The source material was peripheral blood. The CDR3 is CASSQTANTEAFF. The CDR3 DNA reads as TGTGCCAGCAGTCAGACAGCGAACACTGAAGCTTTCTTT.